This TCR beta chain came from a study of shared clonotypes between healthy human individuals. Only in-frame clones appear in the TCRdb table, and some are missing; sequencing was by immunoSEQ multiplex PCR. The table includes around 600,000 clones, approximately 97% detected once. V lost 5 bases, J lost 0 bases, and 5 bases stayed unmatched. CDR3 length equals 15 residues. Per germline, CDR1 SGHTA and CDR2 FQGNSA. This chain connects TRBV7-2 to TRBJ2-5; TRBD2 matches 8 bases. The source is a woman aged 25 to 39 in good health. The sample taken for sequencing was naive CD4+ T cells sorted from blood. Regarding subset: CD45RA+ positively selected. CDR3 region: CASSKILADQETQYF. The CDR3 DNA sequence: TGTGCCAGCAGCAAGATACTAGCGGACCAAGAGACCCAGTACTTC.